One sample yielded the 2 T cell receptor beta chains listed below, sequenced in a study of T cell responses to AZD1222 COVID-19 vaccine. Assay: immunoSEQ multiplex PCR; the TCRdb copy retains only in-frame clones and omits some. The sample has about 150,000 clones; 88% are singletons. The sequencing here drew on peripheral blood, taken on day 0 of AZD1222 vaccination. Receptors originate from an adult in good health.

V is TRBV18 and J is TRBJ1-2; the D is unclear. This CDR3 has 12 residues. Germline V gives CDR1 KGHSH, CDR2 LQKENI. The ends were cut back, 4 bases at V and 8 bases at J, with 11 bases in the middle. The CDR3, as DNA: TGTGCCAGCTCACTGAGGCAGGCGGGCTACACCTTC. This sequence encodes CASSLRQAGYTF. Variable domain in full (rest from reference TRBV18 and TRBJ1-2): NAGVMQNPRHLVRRRGQEARLRCSPMKGHSHVYWYRQLPEEGLKFMVYLQKENIIDESGMPKERFSAEFPKEGPSILRIQQVVRGDSAAYFCASSLRQAGYTFGSGTRLTVV.

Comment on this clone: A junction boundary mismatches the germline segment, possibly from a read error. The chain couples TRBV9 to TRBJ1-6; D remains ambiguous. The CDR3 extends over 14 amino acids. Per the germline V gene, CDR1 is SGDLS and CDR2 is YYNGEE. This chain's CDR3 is CATSADPYNSPLHF. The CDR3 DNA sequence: TGTGCCACCAGCGCAGACCCTTATAATTCACCCCTCCACTTT.